The entry below gives a single T cell receptor (beta chain) sequence along with its context. Random hexamers primed reverse transcription of 0.5 to 1 ug RNA. Amplification of TCR beta CDR3 used immunoSEQ multiplex PCR across 54 Vbeta and 13 Jbeta. TCRdb used MiXCR to reprocess the immunoSEQ multiplex PCR reads, holding one entry per CDR3 protein. The data show 78,000 or so distinct CDR3 sequences, about 95% seen once. CDR3 length: 13 residues. Looked up from germline, CDR1 is MGHDK and CDR2 is SYGVNS. V shed 2 bases and J shed 5 bases, with 9 bases lying between them. These data belong to a study of CD8 T cells in Susac syndrome. TCR beta sequences were obtained from blood CD8+ and CD4+ T cells. Each multiple sclerosis control was a treatment-naive patient with relapsing-remitting disease that was either stable or active. TEMRA cells were FACS-enriched, with CD8+ and CD4+ T cells isolated negatively.

The origin of this receptor is a human donor with multiple sclerosis. Sample: CD8+ T cells from PBMCs. The chain recombines TRBV25-1 with TRBJ1-1; D remains unclear. This CDR3 is CASSEGDRTEAFF. CDR3 DNA sequence: TGTGCCAGCAGTGAAGGAGATAGGACTGAAGCTTTCTTT.